This TCR beta chain was captured in a study of blood T cell repertoires in COVID-19. Overall study context: Donors in the United States, Italy and Spain gave samples during acute or convalescent COVID-19. The analysed material was cDNA or gDNA that came from T cells, B-cell-depleted T cells, or PBMCs.

Per the original data handling: Cell counts per sample came from amplifying reference gene primers. The protocol was immunoSEQ multiplex PCR, while the TCRdb copy is restricted to in-frame clones and leaves out a portion. The D gene and trimming were derived from the DNA, and the V and J assignments and clone size from that table. The data show some 110,000 clones, approximately 80% seen once. The CDR3 totals 17 residues. CDR1 and CDR2 from the germline V gene are SGHDN and FVKESK. Germline trimming cut 2 bases from V and 10 bases from J; bases unmatched to any gene: 11. This TCR came from a man in his forties or fifties with acute or convalescent COVID-19. Sequenced sample: peripheral blood. V gene TRBV14 combines with J gene TRBJ2-1, with 13 bases aligning to TRBD2. CDR3 loop: CASSQSQGLAGEGEQFF. CDR3 sequence (DNA): TGTGCCAGCAGCCAATCCCAAGGACTAGCGGGAGAAGGGGAGCAGTTCTTC.